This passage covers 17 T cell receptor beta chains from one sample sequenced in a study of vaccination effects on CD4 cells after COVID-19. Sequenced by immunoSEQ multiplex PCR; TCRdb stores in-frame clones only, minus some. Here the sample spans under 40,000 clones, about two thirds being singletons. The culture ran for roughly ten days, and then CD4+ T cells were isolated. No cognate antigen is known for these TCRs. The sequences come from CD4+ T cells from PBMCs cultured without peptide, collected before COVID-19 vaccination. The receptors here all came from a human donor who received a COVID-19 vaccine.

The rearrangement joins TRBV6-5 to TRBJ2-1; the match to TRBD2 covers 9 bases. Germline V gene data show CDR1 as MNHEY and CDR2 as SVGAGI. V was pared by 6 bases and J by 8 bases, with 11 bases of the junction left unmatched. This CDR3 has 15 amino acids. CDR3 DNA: TGTGCCAGCAGCCTAGGGGGGACTAGCTCCCATGAGCAGTTCTTC. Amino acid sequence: CASSLGGTSSHEQFF.

CDR3 protein: CASSHLAFNEKLFF. CDR3 nucleotide sequence: TGTGCCAGCAGCCACCTTGCCTTTAATGAAAAACTGTTTTTT. This chain links TRBV14 with TRBJ1-4, with D unclear. This CDR3 has 14 amino acids. The germline V gene encodes CDR1 SGHDN and CDR2 FVKESK. Trimming took off 3 bases at V and 4 bases at J, with 9 bases between the two ends.

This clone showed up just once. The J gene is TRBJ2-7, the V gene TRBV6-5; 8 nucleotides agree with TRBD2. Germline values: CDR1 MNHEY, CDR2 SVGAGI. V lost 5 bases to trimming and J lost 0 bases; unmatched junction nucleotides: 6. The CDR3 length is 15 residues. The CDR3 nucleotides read TGTGCCAGCAGTCCAGGCGGGGGGATCTCCTACGAGCAGTACTTC. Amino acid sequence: CASSPGGGISYEQYF.

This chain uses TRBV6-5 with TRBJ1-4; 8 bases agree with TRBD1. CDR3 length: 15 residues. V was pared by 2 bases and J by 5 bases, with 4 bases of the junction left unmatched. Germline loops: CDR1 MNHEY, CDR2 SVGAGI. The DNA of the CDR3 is TGTGCCAGCAGTTACGATCAGGGGGCGAATGAAAAACTGTTTTTT. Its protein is CASSYDQGANEKLFF.

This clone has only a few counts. The CDR3 DNA sequence: TGTGCCAGCAGCTTAGCACAGGCATATAATTCACCCCTCCACTTT. Translating it yields CASSLAQAYNSPLHF. The chain links TRBV7-9 to TRBJ1-6; D possibly corresponds to TRBD1 (5 bases). Looked up from germline, CDR1 is SEHNR and CDR2 is FQNEAQ (reference sequence). The CDR3 is 15 amino acids. Trimming shortened V by 0 bases and J by 4 bases, and 7 bases separated the two germline ends.

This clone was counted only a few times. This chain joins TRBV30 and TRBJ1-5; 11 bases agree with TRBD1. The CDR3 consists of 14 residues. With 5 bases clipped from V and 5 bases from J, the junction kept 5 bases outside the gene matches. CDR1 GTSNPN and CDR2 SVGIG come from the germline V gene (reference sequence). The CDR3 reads CAWRDRGGDQPQHF. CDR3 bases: TGTGCCTGGCGGGACAGGGGGGGTGATCAGCCCCAGCATTTT.

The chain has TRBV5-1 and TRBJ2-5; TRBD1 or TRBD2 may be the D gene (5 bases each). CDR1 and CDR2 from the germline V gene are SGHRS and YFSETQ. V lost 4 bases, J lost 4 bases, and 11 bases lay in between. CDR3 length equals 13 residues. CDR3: CASSSRDGETQYF. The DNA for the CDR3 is TGCGCCAGCAGCAGTAGGGACGGAGAGACCCAGTACTTC.

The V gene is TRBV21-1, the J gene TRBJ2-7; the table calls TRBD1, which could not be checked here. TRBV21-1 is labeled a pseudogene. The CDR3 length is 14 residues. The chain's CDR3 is CASYSDRGIHEQYF. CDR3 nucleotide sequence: TGTGCCAGCTACTCCGACAGGGGAATTCACGAGCAGTACTTC.

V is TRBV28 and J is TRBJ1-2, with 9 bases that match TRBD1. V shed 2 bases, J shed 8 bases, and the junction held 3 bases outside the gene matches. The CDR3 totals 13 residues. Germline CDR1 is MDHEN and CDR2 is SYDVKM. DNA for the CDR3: TGTGCCAGCAGTTTAGGGACAGGGAAGGGCTACACCTTC. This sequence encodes CASSLGTGKGYTF.

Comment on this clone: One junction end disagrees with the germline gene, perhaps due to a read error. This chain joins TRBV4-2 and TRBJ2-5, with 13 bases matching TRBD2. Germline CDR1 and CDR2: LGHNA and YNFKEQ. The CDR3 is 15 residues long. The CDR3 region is CASSQGLAGEETQYF. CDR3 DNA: TGTGCCAGCAGTCAAGGACTAGCGGGAGAAGAGACCCAGTACTTC.

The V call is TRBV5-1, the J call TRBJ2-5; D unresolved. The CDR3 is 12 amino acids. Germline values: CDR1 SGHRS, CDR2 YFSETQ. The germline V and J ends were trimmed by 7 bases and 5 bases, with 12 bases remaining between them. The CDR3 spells CASYRSLETQYF. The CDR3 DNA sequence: TGCGCCAGCTACCGTTCGCTTGAGACCCAGTACTTC.

The CDR3, as DNA: TGTGCCAGCAGCCCAGGGCGCTCTGGGGCCAACGTCCTGACTTTC. It yields the protein CASSPGRSGANVLTF. This chain connects TRBV7-7 to TRBJ2-6; possible D gene TRBD1, 5 bases. V shed 5 bases and J shed 0 bases, with 8 bases lying between them. The length of the CDR3 is 15 residues. Germline V gene data show CDR1 as SSHAT and CDR2 as FNYEAQ (reference sequence).

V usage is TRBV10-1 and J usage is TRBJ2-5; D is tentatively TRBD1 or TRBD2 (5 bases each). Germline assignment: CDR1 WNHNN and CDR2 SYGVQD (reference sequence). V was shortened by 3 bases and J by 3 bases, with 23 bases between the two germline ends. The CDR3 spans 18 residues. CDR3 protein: CASSDIVGAKLMKETQYF. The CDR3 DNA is TGCGCCAGCAGTGATATAGTCGGGGCCAAGCTAATGAAAGAGACCCAGTACTTC.

CDR3 region: CSVEGSSGNTIYF. The DNA for the CDR3 is TGCAGCGTTGAAGGGAGCTCTGGAAACACCATATATTTT. The J gene is TRBJ1-3, the V gene TRBV29-1, with D hard to call. The V end was cut by 1 base, the J end by 0 bases, with 4 bases between. The CDR3 is 13 amino acids. Germline loops: CDR1 SQVTM, CDR2 ANQGSEA. The complete variable domain, with remaining parts taken from reference TRBV29-1 and TRBJ1-3, reads SAVISQKPSRDICQRGTSLTIQCQVDSQVTMMFWYRQQPGQSLTLIATANQGSEATYESGFVIDKFPISRPNLTFSTLTVSNMSPEDSSIYLCSVEGSSGNTIYFGEGSWLTVV.

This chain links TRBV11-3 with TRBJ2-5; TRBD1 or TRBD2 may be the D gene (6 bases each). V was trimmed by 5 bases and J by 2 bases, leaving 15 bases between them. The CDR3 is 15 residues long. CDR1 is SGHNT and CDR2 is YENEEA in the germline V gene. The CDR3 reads CASSRGTGVQETQYF. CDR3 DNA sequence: TGTGCCAGCAGCAGGGGGACTGGAGTGCAAGAGACCCAGTACTTC. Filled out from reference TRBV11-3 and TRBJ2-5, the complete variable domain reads EAGVVQSPRYKIIEKKQPVAFWCNPISGHNTLYWYLQNLGQGPELLIRYENEEAVDDSQLPKDRFSAERLKGVDSTLKIQPAELGDSAVYLCASSRGTGVQETQYFGPGTRLLVL.

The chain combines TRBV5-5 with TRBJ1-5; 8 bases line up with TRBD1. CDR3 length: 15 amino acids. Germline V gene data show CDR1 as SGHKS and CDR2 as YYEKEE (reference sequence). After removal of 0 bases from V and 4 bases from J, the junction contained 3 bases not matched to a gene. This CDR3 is CASSLVGQENQPQHF. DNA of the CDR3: TGTGCCAGCAGCTTGGTGGGACAGGAGAATCAGCCCCAGCATTTT.

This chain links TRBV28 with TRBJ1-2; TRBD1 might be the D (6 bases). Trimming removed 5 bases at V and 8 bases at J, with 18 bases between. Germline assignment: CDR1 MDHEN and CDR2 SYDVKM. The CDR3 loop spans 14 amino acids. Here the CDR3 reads CASSPQRGAGGYTF. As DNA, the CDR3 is TGTGCCAGCAGTCCCCAACGGGGGGCAGGGGGCTACACCTTC.